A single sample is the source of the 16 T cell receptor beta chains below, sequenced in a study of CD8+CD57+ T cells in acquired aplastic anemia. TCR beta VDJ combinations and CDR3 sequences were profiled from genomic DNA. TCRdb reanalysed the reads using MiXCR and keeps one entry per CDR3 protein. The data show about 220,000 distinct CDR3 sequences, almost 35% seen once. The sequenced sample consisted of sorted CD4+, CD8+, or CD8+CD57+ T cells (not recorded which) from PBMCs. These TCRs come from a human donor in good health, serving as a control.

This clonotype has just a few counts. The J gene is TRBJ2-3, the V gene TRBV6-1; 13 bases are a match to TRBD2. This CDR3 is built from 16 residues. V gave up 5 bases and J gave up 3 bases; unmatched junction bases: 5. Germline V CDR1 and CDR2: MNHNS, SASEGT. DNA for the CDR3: TGTGCCAGCAGTCGGACTAGCGGGAGCGGTACAGATACGCAGTATTTT. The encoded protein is CASSRTSGSGTDTQYF.

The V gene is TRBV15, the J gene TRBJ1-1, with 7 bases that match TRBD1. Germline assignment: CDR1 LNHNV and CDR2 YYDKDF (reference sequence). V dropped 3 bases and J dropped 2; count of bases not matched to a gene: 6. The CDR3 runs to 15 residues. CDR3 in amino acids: CATSRGQRYNTEAFF. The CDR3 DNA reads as TGTGCCACCAGCAGGGGACAGCGATACAACACTGAAGCTTTCTTT.

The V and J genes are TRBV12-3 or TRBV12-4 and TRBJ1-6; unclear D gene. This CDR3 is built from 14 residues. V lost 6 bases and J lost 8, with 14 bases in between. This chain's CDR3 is CASRQLGWHSPLHF. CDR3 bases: TGTGCCAGCAGGCAACTGGGGTGGCATTCACCCCTCCACTTT.

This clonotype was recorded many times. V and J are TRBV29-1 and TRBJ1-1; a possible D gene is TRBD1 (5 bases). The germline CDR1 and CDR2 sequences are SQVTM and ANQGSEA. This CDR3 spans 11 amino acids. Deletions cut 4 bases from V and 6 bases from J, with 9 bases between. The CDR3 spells CSVAGPAEAFF. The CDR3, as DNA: TGCAGCGTTGCGGGGCCAGCTGAAGCTTTCTTT.

CDR3 nucleotide sequence: TGTGCCAGCAGTGAAATTAGCCTGGGAGGAGAAAAACTGTTTTTT. Translation: CASSEISLGGEKLFF. The rearrangement links TRBV25-1 to TRBJ1-4, with D hard to call. Trimming took 2 bases from V and 8 from J, leaving 15 bases between them. The CDR3 is made up of 15 amino acids. Germline loops: CDR1 MGHDK, CDR2 SYGVNS.

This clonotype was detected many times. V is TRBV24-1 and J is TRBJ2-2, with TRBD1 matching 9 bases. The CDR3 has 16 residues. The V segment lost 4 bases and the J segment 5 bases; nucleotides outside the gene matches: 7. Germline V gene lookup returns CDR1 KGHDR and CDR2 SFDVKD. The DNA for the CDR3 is TGTGCCACCAGTGAAACAGGGGGCATCGGAACCGGGGAGCTGTTTTTT. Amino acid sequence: CATSETGGIGTGELFF.

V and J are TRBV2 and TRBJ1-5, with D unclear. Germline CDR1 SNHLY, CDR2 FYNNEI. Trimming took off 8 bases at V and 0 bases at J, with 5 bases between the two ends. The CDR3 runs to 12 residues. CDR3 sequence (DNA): TGTGCCAGCCAGTATAGCAATCAGCCCCAGCATTTT. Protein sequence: CASQYSNQPQHF.

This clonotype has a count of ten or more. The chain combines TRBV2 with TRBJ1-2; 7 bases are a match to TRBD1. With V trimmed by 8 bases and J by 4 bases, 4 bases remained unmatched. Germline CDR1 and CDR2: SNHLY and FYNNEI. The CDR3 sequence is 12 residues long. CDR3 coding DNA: TGTGCCAGCGTCCGGGACAGCTATGGCTACACCTTC. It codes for CASVRDSYGYTF.

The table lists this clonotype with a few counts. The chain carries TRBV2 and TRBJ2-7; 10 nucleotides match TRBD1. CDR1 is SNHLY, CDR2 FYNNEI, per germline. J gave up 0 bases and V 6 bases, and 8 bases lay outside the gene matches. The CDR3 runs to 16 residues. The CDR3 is CASSDWTGGSSYEQYF. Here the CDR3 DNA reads TGTGCCAGCAGCGATTGGACAGGGGGAAGCTCCTACGAGCAGTACTTC.

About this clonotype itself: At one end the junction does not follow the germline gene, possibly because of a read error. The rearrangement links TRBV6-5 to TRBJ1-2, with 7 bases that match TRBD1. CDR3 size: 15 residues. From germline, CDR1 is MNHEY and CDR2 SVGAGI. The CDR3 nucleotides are TGTGCCGGCAGTTACTCGTTGACAGGGAAAGTTGGCTACACCTTC. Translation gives CAGSYSLTGKVGYTF.

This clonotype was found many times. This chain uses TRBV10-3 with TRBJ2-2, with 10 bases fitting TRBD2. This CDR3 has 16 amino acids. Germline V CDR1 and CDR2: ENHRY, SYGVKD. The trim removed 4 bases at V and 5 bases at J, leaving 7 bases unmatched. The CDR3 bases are TGTGCCATCAGTGTCAGCGGGGGGGCGTTTACCGGGGAGCTGTTTTTT. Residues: CAISVSGGAFTGELFF.

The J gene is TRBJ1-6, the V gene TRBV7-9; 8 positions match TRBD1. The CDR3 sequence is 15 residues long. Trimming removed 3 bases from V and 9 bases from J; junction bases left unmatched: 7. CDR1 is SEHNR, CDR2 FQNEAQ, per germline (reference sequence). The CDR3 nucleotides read TGTGCCAGCAGCTTCACAGGGGGTTCGGGTTCACCCCTCCACTTT. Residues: CASSFTGGSGSPLHF.

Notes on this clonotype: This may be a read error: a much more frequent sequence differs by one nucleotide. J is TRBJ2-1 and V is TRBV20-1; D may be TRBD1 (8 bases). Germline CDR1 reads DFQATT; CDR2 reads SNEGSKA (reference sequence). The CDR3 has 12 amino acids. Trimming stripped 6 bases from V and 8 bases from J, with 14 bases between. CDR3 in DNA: TGCAGTGCAAACAGGGGGGGGGATGAGCAGTTCTTC. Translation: CSANRGGDEQFF.

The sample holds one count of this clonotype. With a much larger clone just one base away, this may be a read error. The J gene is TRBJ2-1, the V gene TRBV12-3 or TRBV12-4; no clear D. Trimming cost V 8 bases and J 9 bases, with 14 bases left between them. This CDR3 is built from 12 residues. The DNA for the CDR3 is TGTGCCAGCGGGGTGTCGGGCAGTGAGCAGTTCTTC. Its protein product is CASGVSGSEQFF.

The CDR3 bases are TGTGCCAGCAGCGTAGCGGGCTCCTACAATGAGCAGTTCTTC. Protein: CASSVAGSYNEQFF. This chain joins TRBV9 and TRBJ2-1; D gene ambiguous. Trimming cost V 0 bases and J 0 bases, with 4 bases left between them. CDR1 and CDR2 (germline): SGDLS, YYNGEE. CDR3 size: 14 residues.

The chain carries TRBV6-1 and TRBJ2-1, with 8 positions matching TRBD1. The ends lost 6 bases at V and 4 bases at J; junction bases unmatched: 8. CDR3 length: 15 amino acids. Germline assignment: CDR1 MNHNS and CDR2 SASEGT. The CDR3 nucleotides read TGTGCCAGCAGGACCGGGACAGGAGATTACAATGAGCAGTTCTTC. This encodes CASRTGTGDYNEQFF.